A single sample gave rise to the 8 T cell receptor beta chains below, sequenced in a study of blood T cell repertoires in COVID-19. Profiled with immunoSEQ multiplex PCR; TCRdb holds only in-frame clones, not every one. Here the sample spans more than 85,000 clones, 80% to 90% being singletons. Source material: peripheral blood. The receptors shown here come from a man aged 40-49 years with active or convalescent COVID-19.

The chain couples TRBV18 to TRBJ1-3, with D unresolved. CDR1 is KGHSH, CDR2 LQKENI, per germline. This CDR3 has 14 amino acids. V was clipped by 2 bases and J by 2 bases, with 7 bases between them. DNA for the CDR3: TGTGCCAGCTCACCATTGGGCACTGGAAACACCATATATTTT. As protein: CASSPLGTGNTIYF.

The chain has TRBV15 and TRBJ2-5, with D maybe TRBD2 (6 bases). V was shortened by 8 bases and J by 2 bases, with 9 bases between the two germline ends. CDR1 is LNHNV and CDR2 is YYDKDF in the germline V gene (reference sequence). The CDR3 is 12 amino acids. CDR3 region: CATGTAQETQYF. The CDR3 bases are TGTGCCACCGGGACTGCTCAAGAGACCCAGTACTTC.

This chain connects TRBV3-1 (or the pseudogene TRBV3-2) to TRBJ1-1; TRBD1 agrees at 9 bases. Germline V CDR1 and CDR2: LGHDT, YNNKEL (reference sequence). The CDR3 runs 11 residues. Trimming took 6 bases from V and 8 from J; bases not matched to a gene: 1. The CDR3 sequence is CASRGTGEAFF. The CDR3 DNA reads as TGTGCCAGCAGAGGGACAGGGGAAGCTTTCTTT.

The chain is built from TRBV7-9 and TRBJ2-1; perhaps TRBD2 as D (6 bases). Germline V gene data show CDR1 as SEHNR and CDR2 as FQNEAQ (reference sequence). The V and J ends lost 0 bases and 6 bases respectively, with 9 bases between them. CDR3 size: 14 residues. CDR3 region: CASSLATRFNEQFF. CDR3 nucleotides: TGTGCCAGCAGCTTAGCGACTAGATTCAATGAGCAGTTCTTC.

The chain joins TRBV9 to TRBJ2-1; TRBD2 agrees at 10 bases. Germline CDR1 is SGDLS and CDR2 is YYNGEE. The CDR3 length is 16 residues. With 4 bases clipped from V and 2 bases from J, the junction kept 6 bases outside the gene matches. In DNA, the CDR3 is TGTGCCAGCAGCCCCGGAAGCGGGGGGGCCTACAATGAGCAGTTCTTC. This codes for CASSPGSGGAYNEQFF.

V and J are TRBV27 and TRBJ2-3, with D unclear. The CDR3 has 16 amino acids. Germline V lookup: CDR1 MNHEY, CDR2 SMNVEV (reference sequence). Trimming took 2 bases from V and 3 from J, leaving 15 bases between them. The CDR3 DNA is TGTGCCAGCAGTTTACCCCGCGCCGCATTGACAGATACGCAGTATTTT. It is translated as CASSLPRAALTDTQYF.

The sample holds one count of this clone. This chain joins TRBV18 and TRBJ2-2; D might be TRBD1 (5 bases). This CDR3 is 14 amino acids long. Between the trimmed V and J ends, which lost 5 bases and 6 bases, there was a span of 13 bases. Germline CDR1 is KGHSH and CDR2 is LQKENI. The CDR3 DNA is TGTGCCAGCTCAGCAGACTGGGGCGCCGGGGAGCTGTTTTTT. It codes for CASSADWGAGELFF.

The chain has TRBV19 and TRBJ2-5; 9 nucleotides agree with TRBD1. The V gene end was trimmed by 7 bases and the J gene end by 4 bases; junction bases not matched to a gene: 7. Germline assignment: CDR1 LNHDA and CDR2 SQIVND (reference sequence). CDR3 length: 14 residues. The CDR3 loop reads CASNEGQGVETQYF. The CDR3 DNA follows: TGTGCCAGTAACGAGGGACAGGGTGTAGAGACCCAGTACTTC.